Each of the 14 T cell receptor beta chains below was sequenced from the same sample in a study of cytomegalovirus exposure and HLA in healthy donors. Repertoires were generated with immunoSEQ multiplex PCR, while TCRdb's copy carries only in-frame clones and drops some. The sample comprises 130,000 to 150,000 clones, about 88% of which are singletons, and around 9% rests with the top ten. Sequences were obtained from PBMCs. The receptors were sampled from a woman aged 18-35 years in good health and CMV-seropositive.

The chain recombines TRBV4-2 with TRBJ2-3, with 8 bases identical to TRBD2. CDR1 and CDR2 (germline): LGHNA, YNFKEQ. Trimming at V came to 0 bases and at J to 5 bases, leaving 10 bases not matched to a gene. The CDR3 consists of 17 residues. CDR3: CASSQDSPGGPLDTQYF. The CDR3 DNA sequence: TGTGCCAGCAGCCAAGATAGCCCGGGGGGGCCGCTAGATACGCAGTATTTT.

The chain joins TRBV19 to TRBJ1-2; 9 bases are shared with TRBD1. In germline, CDR1 is LNHDA, CDR2 SQIVND (reference sequence). This CDR3 has 15 residues. Trimming at V came to 6 bases and at J to 6 bases, leaving 11 bases not matched to a gene. CDR3 in DNA: TGTGCCAGTAGCATTTGGGGGACAGGGAGCAATGGCTACACCTTC. Amino acid sequence: CASSIWGTGSNGYTF.

V and J are TRBV5-1 and TRBJ1-2, with 9 nucleotides matching TRBD1. Germline V gene sequence: CDR1 SGHRS, CDR2 YFSETQ. After removal of 5 bases from V and 4 bases from J, the junction contained 12 bases not matched to a gene. CDR3 length: 16 amino acids. The CDR3 DNA reads as TGCGCCAGCAGGGACAGGGGACGAGGTCCGGGCTATGGCTACACCTTC. It yields the protein CASRDRGRGPGYGYTF.

This chain links TRBV29-1 with TRBJ2-6; D might be TRBD1 (5 bases). CDR1 SQVTM and CDR2 ANQGSEA come from the germline V gene. CDR3 length: 17 amino acids. V gave up 0 bases and J gave up 1 base, with 13 bases separating them. CDR3 sequence: CSVEESRGRSGANVLTF. CDR3 nucleotide sequence: TGCAGCGTTGAAGAGTCAAGGGGCAGGTCTGGGGCCAACGTCCTGACTTTC.

A remark on this clone: One base away lies a much larger clone, so this may be a sequencing read error. This specimen includes other DNA sequences encoding the same CDR3. The chain employs TRBV19 and TRBJ1-1, with D uncertain. CDR1 is LNHDA and CDR2 is SQIVND in the germline V gene (reference sequence). Trimming shortened V by 3 bases and J by 2 bases, and 4 bases separated the two germline ends. CDR3 size: 12 residues. The CDR3 spells CASSIGNTEAFF. CDR3 sequence (DNA): TGTGCCAGTAGTATCGGTAACACTGAAGCTTTCTTT.

The rearrangement uses TRBV7-8 and TRBJ1-5; no reliable D call. The CDR3 has 12 amino acids. Germline assignment: CDR1 SGHVS and CDR2 FQNEAQ. The V and J ends lost 6 bases and 5 bases respectively, with 8 bases between them. The CDR3 region has the DNA TGTGCCAGCAGTCCTCGGGATCAGCCCCAGCATTTT. Protein product: CASSPRDQPQHF.

This clone was seen a single time. The chain links TRBV19 to TRBJ2-1; 7 nucleotides match TRBD1. This CDR3 region has 15 residues. CDR1 LNHDA and CDR2 SQIVND come from the germline V gene (reference sequence). With V trimmed by 6 bases and J by 1 base, 6 bases remained unmatched. CDR3 residues: CASRSAGGSYNEQFF. The CDR3, as DNA: TGTGCCAGTAGATCCGCAGGGGGATCCTACAATGAGCAGTTCTTC.

The chain uses TRBV25-1 and TRBJ1-1; D not certain. The germline CDR1 and CDR2 sequences are MGHDK and SYGVNS. The germline V and J ends were trimmed by 3 bases and 0 bases, with 14 bases remaining between them. The CDR3 totals 16 residues. CDR3 region: CASSDPRRILNTEAFF. CDR3 DNA: TGTGCCAGCAGTGACCCGCGGAGGATACTGAACACTGAAGCTTTCTTT.

This chain uses TRBV2 with TRBJ1-5; the D gene is possibly TRBD1 (6 bases). Trimming removed 6 bases at V and 1 base at J, with 16 bases between. The CDR3 consists of 16 residues. CDR1 SNHLY and CDR2 FYNNEI come from the germline V gene. The CDR3 coding sequence is TGTGCCAGCAGAGTCACCCCGGACAGCAGCAATCAGCCCCAGCATTTT. Residues: CASRVTPDSSNQPQHF.

This chain links TRBV9 with TRBJ2-7; D may be TRBD2 (5 bases). The CDR3 spans 14 residues. From germline, CDR1 is SGDLS and CDR2 YYNGEE. V shed 4 bases and J shed 3 bases, with 14 bases lying between them. CDR3 sequence (DNA): TGTGCCAGCAGCCCCAGACTATCCAGCTACGAGCAGTACTTC. Translation gives CASSPRLSSYEQYF.

This chain joins TRBV11-3 and TRBJ2-5; D is possibly TRBD2 (9 bases). The CDR3 has 18 amino acids. The V and J ends lost 5 bases and 0 bases respectively, with 22 bases between them. Germline V gene data show CDR1 as SGHNT and CDR2 as YENEEA. The CDR3 is CASSRTGLSGGHQETQYF. The CDR3 DNA reads as TGTGCCAGCAGCCGGACAGGGCTTAGCGGGGGTCACCAAGAGACCCAGTACTTC. Together with reference TRBV11-3 and TRBJ2-5, the CDR3 gives the full variable domain: EAGVVQSPRYKIIEKKQPVAFWCNPISGHNTLYWYLQNLGQGPELLIRYENEEAVDDSQLPKDRFSAERLKGVDSTLKIQPAELGDSAVYLCASSRTGLSGGHQETQYFGPGTRLLVL.

The chain couples TRBV5-1 to TRBJ2-7; TRBD1 matches 7 bases. V was clipped by 5 bases and J by 6 bases; unmatched bases: 8. Germline CDR1 is SGHRS and CDR2 is YFSETQ. The CDR3 contains 13 residues. The CDR3 DNA sequence: TGCGCCAGCAGGTATGGACAGGAACCCGAGCAGTACTTC. Amino acids: CASRYGQEPEQYF. The entire variable domain, with the rest obtained from reference TRBV5-1 and TRBJ2-7, is as follows: KAGVTQTPRYLIKTRGQQVTLSCSPISGHRSVSWYQQTPGQGLQFLFEYFSETQRNKGNFPGRFSGRQFSNSRSEMNVSTLELGDSALYLCASRYGQEPEQYFGPGTRLTVT.

The chain has TRBV4-3 and TRBJ2-1; no reliable D call. V lost 4 bases and J lost 0, with 10 bases in between. Germline lookup yields CDR1 LGHNA and CDR2 YSLEER. CDR3 size: 15 residues. The chain's CDR3 is CASSLHRSSYNEQFF. CDR3 sequence (DNA): TGCGCCAGCAGCCTTCACCGCAGCTCCTACAATGAGCAGTTCTTC.

This clone was detected only once. The rearrangement uses TRBV29-1 and TRBJ2-2, with a tentative D call TRBD2 (7 bases). This CDR3 has 13 amino acids. The germline V gene has CDR1 SQVTM and CDR2 ANQGSEA. With 1 base removed from V and 8 bases from J, the gap between germline ends came to 11 bases. The CDR3 DNA sequence: TGCAGCGTTGAAGGGGGGGGCTTTGGGGAGCTGTTTTTT. It encodes CSVEGGGFGELFF.